Following are 30 T cell receptor beta chains from one sample sequenced in a study of regulatory T cells in long-lasting Graves disease. CDR3-region Arm-PCR and iRepertoire HTBI primers produced the TCR beta libraries. TCRdb recomputed calls from the multiplex PCR reads with MiXCR, one row per CDR3 protein. The table lists 580,000 or so distinct CDR3 sequences, about 16% of them singletons. Specified time point: newly diagnosed GD, antithyroid drugs for less than 3 months. Following extraction of RNA from PBMCs, that RNA was used to make the TCR library. The same sample was also used in a study of T cells in Graves' hyperthyroidism and ophthalmopathy.

Material: peripheral blood mononuclear cells (PBMCs), obtained at new diagnosis, from a patient treated with antithyroid drugs. The origin of the receptors is a young man with Graves disease.

With regard to this clonotype: Being one base from a much bigger clone, this may be a read error. This is likely a read error, given that the CDR3 carries no conserved phenylalanine or tryptophan at its end. The V gene is TRBV6-9, the J gene TRBJ2-7, with 8 bases matching TRBD1. CDR1 MNHGY and CDR2 SVAAGI come from the germline V gene. V was clipped by 3 bases and J by 3 bases; unmatched bases: 4. CDR3 length equals 14 residues. CDR3 coding DNA: TGTGCCAGCAGTTACATGACAGGGGTCTACGAGCAGTACCTC. This encodes CASSYMTGVYEQYL.

This clonotype was observed at least ten times. V is TRBV5-5 and J is TRBJ2-7; D call uncertain. This CDR3 has 12 amino acids. The germline gives CDR1 SGHKS, CDR2 YYEKEE (reference sequence). Trimming took off 1 base at V and 4 bases at J, with 6 bases between the two ends. CDR3 loop: CASSLLDYEQYF. CDR3 bases: TGTGCCAGCAGCTTGCTTGATTACGAGCAGTACTTC.

This clonotype has just a few counts. This chain connects TRBV7-3 to TRBJ2-3, with 8 nucleotides matching TRBD2. Germline CDR1 reads SGHTA; CDR2 reads FQGTGA. CDR3 length: 16 residues. The junction had 14 bases not matched to a gene; V was cut back by 4 bases and J by 8 bases. The CDR3 DNA reads as TGTGCCAGCAGCTCCAAGGCGGGCGGGGGGCGTGGTACGCAGTATTTT. Translating gives CASSSKAGGGRGTQYF.

On this clonotype itself: A read error may be the cause here, since a much bigger clone is one base away. The J gene is TRBJ2-3, the V gene TRBV5-1; D unresolved. Per the germline V gene, CDR1 is SGHRS and CDR2 is YFSETQ. The CDR3 extends over 16 amino acids. Trimming removed 0 bases at V and 0 bases at J, with 11 bases between. DNA for the CDR3: TGCGCCAGCAGCTTGGCGGCTAACCGGAGCACAGATACGCAGTATTTT. Protein sequence: CASSLAANRSTDTQYF.

This clonotype was recorded only once. The final CDR3 position lacks the conserved phenylalanine or tryptophan, pointing to a likely read error. The rearrangement uses TRBV18 and TRBJ2-7; 7 nucleotides agree with TRBD2. CDR1 KGHSH and CDR2 LQKENI come from the germline V gene. The CDR3 runs to 15 residues. The CDR3 DNA follows: TGTGCCAGCGCACCGGGGCGGGGGAAACTCTACGAGCAGTACCTC. Encoded protein: CASAPGRGKLYEQYL.

This clonotype turned up a few times. The rearrangement links TRBV5-1 to TRBJ1-1; 7 bases line up with TRBD1. Germline V gene sequence: CDR1 SGHRS, CDR2 YFSETQ. Trimming cost V 3 bases and J 4 bases; bases outside gene matches: 9. There are 15 residues in the CDR3. In DNA form, the CDR3 reads TGCGCCAGCAGCTCCTTCACAGGGGTGGGCACTGAAGCTTTCTTT. It translates to CASSSFTGVGTEAFF.

The V gene is TRBV6-1, the J gene TRBJ2-1; D ambiguous. Deletions cut 8 bases from V and 5 bases from J, with 7 bases between. Germline V gives CDR1 MNHNS, CDR2 SASEGT. The CDR3 runs to 11 residues. Here the CDR3 DNA reads TGTGCCAGCGGAAAAGACAATGAGCAGTTCTTC. Its translation: CASGKDNEQFF.

This clonotype was observed many times. V usage is TRBV7-2 and J usage is TRBJ2-1, with TRBD2 as a possible D gene (5 bases). This CDR3 comprises 15 residues. Deletions cut 3 bases from V and 2 bases from J, with 11 bases between. Germline V CDR1 and CDR2: SGHTA, FQGNSA. The CDR3 sequence is CASSFNLAAYNEQFF. The CDR3 DNA follows: TGTGCCAGCAGCTTCAACCTAGCAGCCTACAATGAGCAGTTCTTC.

The chain combines TRBV12-3 or TRBV12-4 with TRBJ2-7, with 8 bases matching TRBD2. CDR3 size: 15 residues. Losses at the gene ends were 2 bases for V and 3 bases for J; bases not matched to a gene: 6. The chain's CDR3 is CASSLLLAGLYEQYF. The CDR3 nucleotides are TGTGCCAGCAGTTTACTCCTAGCGGGCCTCTACGAGCAGTACTTC.

About this clonotype: One end of the junction is discordant with germline, which a read error may explain. V and J are TRBV19 and TRBJ2-7; perhaps TRBD2 as D (6 bases). Germline V gene data show CDR1 as LNHDA and CDR2 as SQIVND (reference sequence). There are 14 residues in the CDR3. The CDR3 spells CASSIAGESYERYF. As DNA, the CDR3 is TGTGCCAGTAGTATAGCGGGGGAGAGCTACGAGCGGTACTTC. The entire variable domain, with the rest obtained from reference TRBV19 and TRBJ2-7, is as follows: DGGITQSPKYLFRKEGQNVTLSCEQNLNHDAMYWYRQDPGQGLRLIYYSQIVNDFQKGDIAEGYSVSREKKESFPLTVTSAQKNPTAFYLCASSIAGESYERYFGPGTRLTVT.

This clonotype was seen repeatedly, ten times or more. The rearrangement links TRBV20-1 to TRBJ2-1; the match to TRBD1 covers 9 bases. Germline trimming cut 3 bases from V and 4 bases from J; bases unmatched to any gene: 10. The length of the CDR3 is 16 residues. Germline assignment: CDR1 DFQATT and CDR2 SNEGSKA (reference sequence). CDR3 in amino acids: CSARTETGGWYNEQFF. CDR3 nucleotides: TGCAGTGCTAGGACGGAAACAGGGGGCTGGTACAATGAGCAGTTCTTC.

This clonotype was detected a few times. The V gene is TRBV10-1, the J gene TRBJ2-1; TRBD2 matches at 7 bases. Germline trimming cut 0 bases from V and 8 bases from J; bases unmatched to any gene: 13. This CDR3 has 17 residues. From germline, CDR1 is WNHNN and CDR2 SYGVQD (reference sequence). The DNA of the CDR3 is TGCGCCAGCAGTGAGTCGGCTAGCGGTAACTACGGCGATGAGCAGTTCTTC. It yields the protein CASSESASGNYGDEQFF.

The chain recombines TRBV27 with TRBJ2-5; 7 bases are shared with TRBD2. Germline lookup yields CDR1 MNHEY and CDR2 SMNVEV (reference sequence). V dropped 5 bases and J dropped 1; count of bases not matched to a gene: 4. This CDR3 is 14 amino acids long. DNA for the CDR3: TGTGCCAGCAGTCCGCGGGGGATCCAAGAGACCCAGTACTTC. Its translation: CASSPRGIQETQYF.

In this sample, this clonotype turned up many times. J is TRBJ2-7 and V is TRBV5-1; 7 bases line up with TRBD1. Germline CDR1 reads SGHRS; CDR2 reads YFSETQ. V lost 4 bases, J lost 5 bases, and 9 bases stayed unmatched. The CDR3 has 14 amino acids. The CDR3: CASSQDRVINEQYF. CDR3 DNA sequence: TGCGCCAGCAGCCAAGACAGGGTTATCAACGAGCAGTACTTC. Full variable domain (outside the CDR3, taken from reference TRBV5-1 and TRBJ2-7): KAGVTQTPRYLIKTRGQQVTLSCSPISGHRSVSWYQQTPGQGLQFLFEYFSETQRNKGNFPGRFSGRQFSNSRSEMNVSTLELGDSALYLCASSQDRVINEQYFGPGTRLTVT.

This clonotype was counted many times. The V gene is TRBV3-1, the J gene TRBJ2-7, with D perhaps TRBD2 (5 bases). The germline V and J ends were trimmed by 4 bases and 3 bases, with 22 bases remaining between them. The CDR3 totals 17 residues. Germline V gene data show CDR1 as LGHDT and CDR2 as YNNKEL (reference sequence). As DNA, the CDR3 is TGTGCCAGCAGCCCCACAAGAGGAAGCGGTTCCTACTACGAGCAGTACTTC. It encodes CASSPTRGSGSYYEQYF.

This clonotype was seen many times. The rearrangement uses TRBV6-2 or TRBV6-3 and TRBJ2-7; D unclear. Trimming pared 11 bases from V and 2 bases from J, leaving 13 bases between. The CDR3 loop spans 12 amino acids. Germline V lookup: CDR1 MNHEY, CDR2 SVGEGT. The DNA for the CDR3 is TGTGCCGTTCTGAAGGCCCCCTACGAGCAGTACTTC. The encoded protein is CAVLKAPYEQYF.

This clonotype was observed a handful of times. The V gene is TRBV29-1, the J gene TRBJ2-1, with a possible D match to TRBD1 (6 bases). The V end lost 6 bases, the J end lost 6 bases, and 15 bases lay between the germline ends. The CDR3 has 13 amino acids. Germline CDR1 and CDR2: SQVTM and ANQGSEA. The CDR3 sequence: CSVGTLYSNEQFF. The CDR3 DNA reads as TGCAGCGTGGGGACACTATACAGCAATGAGCAGTTCTTC.

The chain recombines TRBV30 with TRBJ1-2, with a weak D call TRBD1 (6 bases). Germline loops: CDR1 GTSNPN, CDR2 SVGIG (reference sequence). Trimming took 4 bases from V and 8 from J, leaving 17 bases between them. This CDR3 has 13 residues. The CDR3 sequence: CAWTWGGAGGYTF. The CDR3 nucleotides are TGTGCCTGGACCTGGGGGGGGGCTGGAGGCTACACCTTC. The full variable domain, completed using reference TRBV30 and TRBJ1-2, is SQTIHQWPATLVQPVGSPLSLECTVEGTSNPNLYWYRQAAGRGLQLLFYSVGIGQISSEVPQNLSASRPQDRQFILSSKKLLLSDSGFYLCAWTWGGAGGYTFGSGTRLTVV.

The chain couples TRBV9 to TRBJ1-5, with 7 bases aligning to TRBD1. The CDR3 runs to 15 residues. J was trimmed by 7 bases and V by 4 bases; bases with no gene match: 11. CDR1 and CDR2 (germline): SGDLS, YYNGEE. CDR3 sequence (DNA): TGTGCCAGCAGCCTATCGCCGCAGGGGGAACAGCCCCAGCATTTT. The encoded protein is CASSLSPQGEQPQHF.

There are many counts of this clonotype. The chain uses TRBV20-1 and TRBJ2-3; D gene ambiguous. The CDR3 runs to 13 residues. From germline, CDR1 is DFQATT and CDR2 SNEGSKA (reference sequence). Trimming left V 4 bases short and J 4 bases short, with 12 bases between. The CDR3 DNA reads TGCAGTGCTAAGGCTAGTAACGCAGATACGCAGTATTTT. Translating gives CSAKASNADTQYF.

This clonotype was observed at least ten times. V usage is TRBV27 and J usage is TRBJ2-7, with TRBD1 identical over 7 bases. The CDR3 runs 16 residues. Germline loops: CDR1 MNHEY, CDR2 SMNVEV (reference sequence). V gave up 1 base and J gave up 6 bases; unmatched junction bases: 12. The CDR3 loop is CASSLLATGTEVEQYF. CDR3 bases: TGTGCCAGCAGTTTATTAGCAACCGGGACAGAGGTCGAGCAGTACTTC.

The table lists this clonotype with a few counts. The chain combines TRBV2 with TRBJ1-5; D not certain. Trimming stripped 1 base from V and 7 bases from J, with 11 bases between. Germline V gene lookup returns CDR1 SNHLY and CDR2 FYNNEI. The CDR3 is 14 residues long. The DNA for the CDR3 is TGTGCCAGCAGTGAAGTCTACTCGGGGCAGCCCCAGCATTTT. Its protein is CASSEVYSGQPQHF.

This clonotype was counted many times. This chain links TRBV4-2 with TRBJ2-1; a weak D match, TRBD2 (7 bases). Trimming cost V 4 bases and J 8 bases, with 18 bases left between them. The CDR3 has 15 residues. Germline lookup yields CDR1 LGHNA and CDR2 YNFKEQ. As DNA, the CDR3 is TGTGCCAGCAGCCGCCGGGACTACGGGGGCGATGAGCAGTTCTTC. It codes for CASSRRDYGGDEQFF.

This chain links TRBV10-3 with TRBJ2-3; tentative D call: TRBD2 (5 bases). CDR3 length equals 18 residues. Germline V CDR1 and CDR2: ENHRY, SYGVKD. The V end was cut by 4 bases, the J end by 2 bases, with 22 bases between. The CDR3 region is CAISGSWPSSTYTDTQYF. CDR3 nucleotides: TGTGCCATCAGTGGAAGTTGGCCTAGCAGTACCTACACAGATACGCAGTATTTT.

This clonotype was observed at least ten times. The chain is built from TRBV18 and TRBJ1-5; maybe TRBD1 (5 bases). V gave up 6 bases and J gave up 2 bases, with 14 bases separating them. Germline values: CDR1 KGHSH, CDR2 LQKENI. The CDR3 is 15 amino acids. The chain's CDR3 is CASSQNGAGNQPQHF. The CDR3 DNA reads as TGTGCCAGCTCGCAAAACGGGGCGGGCAATCAGCCCCAGCATTTT. The full variable domain, in which reference TRBV18 and TRBJ1-5 provide the parts outside the CDR3, is NAGVMQNPRHLVRRRGQEARLRCSPMKGHSHVYWYRQLPEEGLKFMVYLQKENIIDESGMPKERFSAEFPKEGPSILRIQQVVRGDSAAYFCASSQNGAGNQPQHFGDGTRLSIL.

This clonotype occurred many times. V gene TRBV24-1 combines with J gene TRBJ2-5; 13 positions match TRBD2. Germline CDR1 KGHDR, CDR2 SFDVKD. V trimming: 5 bases; J trimming: 5 bases; junction bases outside the gene matches: 4. This CDR3 contains 15 residues. This chain's CDR3 is CATSARLAGGETQYF. The CDR3 DNA reads TGTGCCACCAGTGCCCGACTAGCGGGAGGCGAGACCCAGTACTTC.

This clonotype was picked up many times. J is TRBJ2-7 and V is TRBV28, with 11 bases identical to TRBD1. CDR1 and CDR2 from the germline V gene are MDHEN and SYDVKM. The CDR3 has 15 residues. Losses at the gene ends were 7 bases for V and 2 bases for J; bases not matched to a gene: 7. CDR3 region: CASTPAGQGAYEQYF. CDR3 nucleotide sequence: TGTGCCAGCACTCCCGCGGGACAGGGGGCCTACGAGCAGTACTTC.

The chain combines TRBV4-1 with TRBJ2-2; possible D gene TRBD1, 6 bases. Between the trimmed V and J ends, which lost 2 bases and 0 bases, there was a span of 7 bases. Germline assignment: CDR1 MGHRA and CDR2 YSYEKL. CDR3 length: 15 residues. CDR3 sequence: CASSQQGPNTGELFF. The DNA of the CDR3 is TGCGCCAGCAGCCAACAGGGGCCGAACACCGGGGAGCTGTTTTTT.

Regarding this clonotype: One base away lies a much larger clone, so this may be a sequencing read error. The V gene is TRBV6-1, the J gene TRBJ2-1, with TRBD2 identical over 12 bases. Germline CDR1 and CDR2: MNHNS and SASEGT. The CDR3 has 16 residues. With 8 bases clipped from V and 11 bases from J, the junction kept 16 bases outside the gene matches. CDR3 sequence (DNA): TGTGCCAGCGGTCGGCCCTCTAGCGGGAGGGCCGGGAAGCAGTTCTTC. Translation gives CASGRPSSGRAGKQFF.

V gene TRBV19 combines with J gene TRBJ1-1; D ambiguous. CDR3 length equals 15 residues. The germline CDR1 and CDR2 sequences are LNHDA and SQIVND (reference sequence). V was trimmed by 1 base and J by 1 base, leaving 10 bases between them. In nucleotides, the CDR3 is TGTGCCAGTAGTATAGGCAGGTGGGAGAACACTGAAGCTTTCTTT. This codes for CASSIGRWENTEAFF.